This T cell receptor beta chain was captured in a study of blood T cells in healthy people across ages. Concerning this clonotype: Its antigen remains unidentified.

The V end lost 5 bases, the J end lost 1 base, and 12 bases lay between the germline ends. The CDR3 consists of 14 residues. Sample-barcoded 5' priming and a J-beta primer mix drove a second PCR of 7 to 11 cycles. MiXCR, applied by TCRdb to the 5' RACE reads, yields one record per CDR3 protein. The data hold about 970,000 distinct CDR3 sequences, with roughly 51% observed a single time. Study-wide results and limits: Percentage of naive T cells showed a strong correlation with TCR beta diversity. Across the age range, TCR beta diversity per million T cells fell in a roughly linear way. Donors of long life had a larger count of naive CD4+ cells and greater diversity than aged donors.

The sequenced sample was blood. This sequence joins TRBV12-3 or TRBV12-4 and TRBJ2-7, with D hard to call. This receptor was taken from a woman aged 55-69 years in good health. The chain's CDR3 is CASSPLSVSYEQYF. DNA of the CDR3: TGTGCCAGCAGTCCCCTATCAGTATCCTACGAGCAGTACTTC.